This T cell receptor (beta chain) appears in the sequencing data of a study of blood T cell repertoires in COVID-19. This clone was picked up one time. TCRdb's copy holds only in-frame clones and misses some; the assay was immunoSEQ multiplex PCR. The repertoire holds approximately 220,000 clones, with under 90% as singletons. Enrolled through a virtual design, the participants were between 18 and 89 years of age and came from fewer than 30 US areas. There are 13 residues in the CDR3. Trimming took off 5 bases at V and 3 bases at J, with 8 bases between the two ends. Germline lookup yields CDR1 SQVTM and CDR2 ANQGSEA.

Source material: PBMCs or T cells enriched from blood (not recorded which). The source is a woman in her twenties or thirties with acute COVID-19. This chain links TRBV29-1 with TRBJ2-6; D is uncertain. CDR3 DNA sequence: TGCAGCGTTTCAGACAATGGGGCCAACGTCCTGACTTTC. Protein product: CSVSDNGANVLTF. Full variable domain (missing parts from reference TRBV29-1 and TRBJ2-6): SAVISQKPSRDICQRGTSLTIQCQVDSQVTMMFWYRQQPGQSLTLIATANQGSEATYESGFVIDKFPISRPNLTFSTLTVSNMSPEDSSIYLCSVSDNGANVLTFGAGSRLTVL.